Sequencing of this TCR beta chain was carried out in a study of blood T cell repertoires in COVID-19. The trim removed 3 bases at V and 2 bases at J, leaving 11 bases unmatched. This CDR3 has 17 amino acids. Germline loops: CDR1 MDHEN, CDR2 SYDVKM. This clone occurred once. Methods used by the authors: Amplification with reference gene primers provided the estimates of nucleated cell counts. Repertoires were generated with immunoSEQ multiplex PCR, while TCRdb's copy carries only in-frame clones and drops some. For V, J and clone size, that table is used; D and trimming come from the DNA. This table holds around 180,000 clones, roughly three quarters found once.

Specimen: peripheral blood. The sequence was obtained from a man aged 60-69 years with active or convalescent COVID-19. The V gene is TRBV28, the J gene TRBJ2-5, with 8 bases fitting TRBD2. This chain's CDR3 is CASSLGLGEFGQETQYF. DNA for the CDR3: TGTGCCAGCAGTTTGGGACTAGGAGAATTTGGGCAAGAGACCCAGTACTTC.